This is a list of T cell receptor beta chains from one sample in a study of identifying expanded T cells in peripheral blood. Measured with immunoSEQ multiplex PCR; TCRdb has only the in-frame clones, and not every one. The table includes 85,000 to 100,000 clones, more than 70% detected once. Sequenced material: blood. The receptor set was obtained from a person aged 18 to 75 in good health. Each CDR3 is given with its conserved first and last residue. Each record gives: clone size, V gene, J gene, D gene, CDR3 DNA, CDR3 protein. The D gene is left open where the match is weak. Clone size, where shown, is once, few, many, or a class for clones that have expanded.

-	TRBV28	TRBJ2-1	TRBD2	TGTGCCAGCAGGACCCCGGGACTAGGCAATGAGCAGTTCTTC	CASRTPGLGNEQFF
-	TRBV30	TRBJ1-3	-	TGTGCCTGGAGTGTAGGAGGAACTGGAAACACCATATATTTT	CAWSVGGTGNTIYF
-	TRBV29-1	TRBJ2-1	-	TGCAGCGTCCTTGTTTATGTAGGAAGCTACAATGAGCAGTTCTTC	CSVLVYVGSYNEQFF
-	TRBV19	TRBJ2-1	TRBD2	TGTGCCAGTACACTCCAAGCGGGAGTGTCCTACAATGAGCAGTTCTTC	CASTLQAGVSYNEQFF
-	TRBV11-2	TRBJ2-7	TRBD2	TGTGCCAGCAGCCAGGGACTAGCGGGAGTTCCCGAGCAGTACTTC	CASSQGLAGVPEQYF
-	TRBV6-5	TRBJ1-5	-	TGTGCCAGCAGTATCGGGATAAATCAGCCCCAGCATTTT	CASSIGINQPQHF
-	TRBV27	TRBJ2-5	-	TGTGCCAGCAGTTCCTCCTGGGGTAGTAAAGAGACCCAGTACTTC	CASSSSWGSKETQYF
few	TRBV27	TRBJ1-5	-	TGTGCCAGCAGTCCCCGTTATAGCAATCAGCCCCAGCATTTT	CASSPRYSNQPQHF
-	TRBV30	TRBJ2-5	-	TGTGCCTGGAGCTTCAGAGAGACCCAGTACTTC	CAWSFRETQYF
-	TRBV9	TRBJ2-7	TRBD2	TGTGCCAGCAGCCAAAACCTAGCGGGAGATTTGTACTTC	CASSQNLAGDLYF
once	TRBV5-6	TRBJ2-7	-	TGTGCCAGCAGCTTGGCCCACACAGGCCGGAGCTCCTACGAGCAGTACTTC	CASSLAHTGRSSYEQYF
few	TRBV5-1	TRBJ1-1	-	TGCGCCAGCAGCTCCATAAAGGGGGGGAGGGACACTGAAGCTTTCTTT	CASSSIKGGRDTEAFF
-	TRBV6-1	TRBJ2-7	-	TGTGCCAGCATGTTGACCCGGGGCGTTTACGAGCAGTACTTC	CASMLTRGVYEQYF
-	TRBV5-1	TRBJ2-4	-	TGCGCCAGCAGCTTGGGGAACGCGGCTGTAGCCAAAAACATTCAGTACTTC	CASSLGNAAVAKNIQYF
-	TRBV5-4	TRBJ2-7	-	TGTGCCAGCAGCCGGGACAACTACGAGCAGTACTTC	CASSRDNYEQYF
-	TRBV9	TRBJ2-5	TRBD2	TGTGCCAGCAGCCCGACCCCGGGACTAGCGGAGACCCAGTACTTC	CASSPTPGLAETQYF
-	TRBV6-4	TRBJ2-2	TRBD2	TGTGCCAGTCGTAGCGGGGGGGCCTCCGGGGAGCTGTTTTTT	CASRSGGASGELFF
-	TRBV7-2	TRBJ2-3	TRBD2	TGTGCCAGCAGCGCGGGACTAGCGGGAGATACGCAGTATTTT	CASSAGLAGDTQYF
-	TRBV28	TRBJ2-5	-	TGTGCCAGCAGTTCCCCCTCGGGGAGGGGGCACCAAGAGACCCAGTACTTC	CASSSPSGRGHQETQYF
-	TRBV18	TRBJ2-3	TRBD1	TGTGCCAGCTCACCGGGACAGGGGATCACAGATACGCAGTATTTT	CASSPGQGITDTQYF